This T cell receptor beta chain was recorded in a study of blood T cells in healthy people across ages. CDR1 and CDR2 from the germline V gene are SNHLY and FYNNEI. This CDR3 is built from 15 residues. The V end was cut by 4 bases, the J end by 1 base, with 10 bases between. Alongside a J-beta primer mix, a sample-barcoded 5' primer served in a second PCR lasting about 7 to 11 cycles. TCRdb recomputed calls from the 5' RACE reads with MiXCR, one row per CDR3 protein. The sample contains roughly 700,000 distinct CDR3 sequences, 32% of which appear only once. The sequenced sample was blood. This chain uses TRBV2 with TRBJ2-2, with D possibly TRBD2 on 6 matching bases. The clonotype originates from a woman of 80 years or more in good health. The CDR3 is CASSVYGGNTGELFF. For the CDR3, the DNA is TGTGCCAGCAGTGTTTACGGGGGGAACACCGGGGAGCTGTTTTTT.